The 17 T cell receptor beta chains reported below all come from one sample, sequenced in a study of Ad26.COV2.S vaccination and SARS-CoV-2 variants. This table comes from immunoSEQ multiplex PCR, and its TCRdb copy is limited to in-frame clones, with some not included. There are about half a million clones in the sample; roughly nine tenths occur only once, and 1.5% to 2% lies in the top ten. Indicated treatment: around 19 received Ad26.COV2.S at low or high dose, single or two shots; 5 received placebo; per-sample allocation not given. Sampling took place 63 days after the first vaccine or placebo injection. This material consisted of peripheral blood, taken in a trial of Ad26.COV2.S vaccine versus placebo. Every receptor here comes from a person aged 18-65 years who received the Ad26.COV2.S COVID-19 vaccine or a placebo.

A word on this clone: Compared with germline, one end of the junction differs, possibly owing to a read error. The CDR3 DNA sequence: TGTGCTAGCAGCCCCGGGGGCCCGGGAAACACCATATATTTT. This gives the protein CASSPGGPGNTIYF. This chain uses TRBV7-7 with TRBJ1-3; TRBD1 is a possible D gene (6 bases). This CDR3 contains 14 residues. Per the germline V gene, CDR1 is SSHAT and CDR2 is FNYEAQ (reference sequence).

This rearrangement joins TRBV7-6 to TRBJ2-7, with 9 bases fitting TRBD2. The CDR3 extends over 15 amino acids. V shed 5 bases, J shed 6 bases, and the junction held 11 bases outside the gene matches. Germline V CDR1 and CDR2: SGHVS, FNYEAQ. CDR3 protein: CASSPYTSGSPEQYF. The CDR3 nucleotides read TGTGCCAGCAGCCCATACACTAGCGGGTCCCCCGAGCAGTACTTC.

The rearrangement links TRBV11-1 to TRBJ1-1; D ambiguous. CDR3 length equals 15 residues. Germline V gene sequence: CDR1 SGHAT, CDR2 FQDESV (reference sequence). Trimming took 5 bases from V and 4 from J, leaving 17 bases between them. The CDR3 protein is CASSRRGTRSTEAFF. As DNA, the CDR3 is TGTGCCAGCAGCCGCCGAGGCACCAGAAGCACTGAAGCTTTCTTT.

In this sample, this clone turned up once. The CDR3 nucleotides read TGCAGCGTTGAACTGGCCCACCTAAACCAGCCCTACGAGCAGTACTTC. Protein product: CSVELAHLNQPYEQYF. The chain employs TRBV29-1 and TRBJ2-7; D remains ambiguous. Germline V gene data show CDR1 as SQVTM and CDR2 as ANQGSEA. This CDR3 has 16 amino acids. V lost 2 bases and J 2 bases, leaving 19 bases between the germline ends.

CDR3 sequence reads: CASSQDFGQKTYF. The CDR3 nucleotides read TGTGCCAGCAGCCAAGATTTTGGACAAAAGACGTACTTC. The chain employs TRBV3-1 (or the pseudogene TRBV3-2) and TRBJ2-5; perhaps TRBD1 as D (5 bases). Germline V gene sequence: CDR1 LGHDT, CDR2 YNNKEL (reference sequence). The CDR3 runs 13 residues. V lost 0 bases and J 13 bases, leaving 15 bases between the germline ends.

This chain uses TRBV12-3 or TRBV12-4 with TRBJ1-1, with 8 bases that match TRBD1. The CDR3 runs 13 residues. V lost 7 bases and J lost 1; bases outside the gene matches: 2. Here the CDR3 DNA reads TGTGCCAGCAATGACAGGGGGAACACTGAAGCTTTCTTT. Translating gives CASNDRGNTEAFF.

This clone was counted only a few times. The chain couples TRBV18 to TRBJ1-3; D is ambiguous. Trimming removed 5 bases from V and 3 bases from J, with 11 bases in between. Germline loops: CDR1 KGHSH, CDR2 LQKENI. The CDR3 runs to 14 residues. CDR3 nucleotides: TGTGCCAGCTCATCGCCGACGGGTGGAAACACCATATATTTT. This gives the protein CASSSPTGGNTIYF.

This chain connects TRBV21-1 to TRBJ2-1; the table's D gene call, TRBD1, was not cross checked with the DNA. TRBV21-1 constitutes a pseudogene. The CDR3 loop spans 13 amino acids. DNA of the CDR3: TGTGCCAGTCCGGACAGGGATAATAATGAGCAGTTCTTC. Its translation: CASPDRDNNEQFF.

The chain carries TRBV3-1 (or the pseudogene TRBV3-2) and TRBJ2-7, with a tentative D call TRBD2 (5 bases). The CDR3 extends over 12 amino acids. The germline V gene has CDR1 LGHDT and CDR2 YNNKEL (reference sequence). Trimming removed 5 bases from V and 5 bases from J, with 10 bases in between. CDR3: CASSEAVDEQYF. The CDR3 region has the DNA TGTGCCAGCAGCGAAGCGGTGGACGAGCAGTACTTC.

This chain connects TRBV5-1 to TRBJ1-2; the match to TRBD1 covers 7 bases. CDR1 SGHRS and CDR2 YFSETQ come from the germline V gene. This CDR3 comprises 16 residues. V was pared by 1 base and J by 2 bases, with 8 bases of the junction left unmatched. CDR3 sequence reads: CASSLIPQQGNYGYTF. For the CDR3, the DNA is TGCGCCAGCAGCTTGATACCTCAACAGGGGAACTATGGCTACACCTTC.

This chain uses TRBV18 with TRBJ1-1, with 8 bases identical to TRBD1. The CDR3 has 16 residues. V dropped 3 bases and J dropped 2; count of bases not matched to a gene: 8. The germline V gene encodes CDR1 KGHSH and CDR2 LQKENI. In DNA, the CDR3 is TGTGCCAGCTCACCTATTCGGACAGGGATCAACACTGAAGCTTTCTTT. Residues: CASSPIRTGINTEAFF.

The rearrangement joins TRBV5-4 to TRBJ1-6, with D perhaps matching TRBD1 (5 bases). The CDR3 runs 18 residues. Germline V lookup: CDR1 SGHNT, CDR2 YYREEE (reference sequence). The V end was cut by 1 base, the J end by 3 bases, with 17 bases between. The CDR3 loop is CASSLFEGLRSYNSPLHF. The CDR3 DNA sequence: TGTGCCAGCAGCTTGTTCGAGGGGCTCAGGAGCTATAATTCACCCCTCCACTTT.

The J gene is TRBJ1-4, the V gene TRBV7-8; no reliable D call. Per the germline V gene, CDR1 is SGHVS and CDR2 is FQNEAQ. V was clipped by 3 bases and J by 0 bases, with 11 bases between them. The CDR3 sequence is 16 residues long. CDR3 region: CASSLFLDPTNEKLFF. The DNA of the CDR3 is TGTGCCAGCAGCTTGTTTCTGGACCCAACTAATGAAAAACTGTTTTTT.

The gene calls are TRBV28 and TRBJ2-7; 11 bases match TRBD2. The CDR3 is 15 amino acids. With V trimmed by 6 bases and J by 2 bases, 6 bases remained unmatched. In germline, CDR1 is MDHEN, CDR2 SYDVKM. In DNA form, the CDR3 reads TGTGCCAGCAGCCCACTAGCGGGAGTTACCTACGAGCAGTACTTC. This gives the protein CASSPLAGVTYEQYF.

The gene calls are TRBV27 and TRBJ2-7; TRBD1 matches 7 bases. Unmatched junction bases numbered 5, after V lost 6 bases and J lost 3 bases. Germline V gives CDR1 MNHEY, CDR2 SMNVEV (reference sequence). The CDR3 sequence is 13 residues long. The CDR3 DNA is TGTGCCAGCAGCCGAGGACAGGTCTACGAGCAGTACTTC. It codes for CASSRGQVYEQYF.

In DNA, the CDR3 is TGTGCCAGCAGCTCCCATGGGGCCTCAACTAATGAAAAACTGTTTTTT. Its protein product is CASSSHGASTNEKLFF. The chain is built from TRBV28 and TRBJ1-4; tentative D call: TRBD1 (5 bases). CDR1 MDHEN and CDR2 SYDVKM come from the germline V gene. The CDR3 is 16 amino acids. Trimming pared 6 bases from V and 0 bases from J, leaving 14 bases between.

This clone was seen more than once but under ten times. The J gene is TRBJ2-6, the V gene TRBV27; D is ambiguous. V dropped 3 bases and J dropped 2 bases, with 8 bases sitting between them. The CDR3 sequence is 15 residues long. Germline V gives CDR1 MNHEY, CDR2 SMNVEV (reference sequence). CDR3 nucleotides: TGTGCCAGCAGTTTGTATGACCCTGGGGCCAACGTCCTGACTTTC. Protein: CASSLYDPGANVLTF.